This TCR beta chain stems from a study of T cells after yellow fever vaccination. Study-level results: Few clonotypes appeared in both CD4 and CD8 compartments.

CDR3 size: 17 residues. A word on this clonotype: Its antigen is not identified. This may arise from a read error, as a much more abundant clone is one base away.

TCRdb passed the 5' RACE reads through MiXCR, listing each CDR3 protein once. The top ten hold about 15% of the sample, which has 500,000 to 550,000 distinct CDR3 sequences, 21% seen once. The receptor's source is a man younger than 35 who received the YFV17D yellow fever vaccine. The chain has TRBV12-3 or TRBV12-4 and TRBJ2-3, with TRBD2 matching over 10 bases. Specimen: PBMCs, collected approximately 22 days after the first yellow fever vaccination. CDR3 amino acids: CVSSFSGLAGGTDTQYF. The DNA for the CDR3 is TGTGTCAGCAGTTTCTCTGGGCTAGCGGGGGGCACAGATACGCAGTATTTT.